Sequencing of this T cell receptor beta chain was carried out in a study of blood T cell repertoires in COVID-19. Across the whole study: Specimens from acute and convalescent COVID-19 originated in the United States, Italy and Spain.

Enrollees, about 18 to 89 years old, lived in about two dozen US areas. Membership in each cohort depended on participant-reported clinical history. Authors' processing steps: Reference gene primer amplification yielded estimated nucleated cell counts. Here immunoSEQ multiplex PCR was the method, and the copy in TCRdb shows in-frame clones only, minus some. V and J calls plus clone size are reproduced from that table; the DNA served to infer D and trimming. The data contain a few hundred thousand clones, around 88% of them singletons. CDR3 size: 15 residues. V shed 6 bases and J shed 2 bases, with 13 bases lying between them. CDR1 and CDR2 (germline): SNHLY, FYNNEI.

The source is a woman in her thirties or forties who had recovered from COVID-19. Sequences were obtained from PBMCs or T cells enriched from blood (not recorded which). The J gene is TRBJ1-4, the V gene TRBV2; the D is unclear. In nucleotides, the CDR3 is TGTGCCAGCAGGGGAAGACTATCTACTAATGAAAAACTGTTTTTT. Translated, it gives CASRGRLSTNEKLFF.